This entry lists 28 T cell receptor beta chains sequenced from one sample in a study of OX40 agonist ivuxolimab in advanced cancers. Receptor libraries were prepared by the immunoSEQ multiplex PCR assay. TCRdb provides this immuneACCESS table in a form limited to in-frame rearrangements. Some clones are lacking; in checked studies, under half of them reflect an unresolved V gene, and why the rest are absent is not known. Here the sample has more than 45,000 clones; roughly 82% occur a single time. The ten largest make up less than 4.5% of the sample. The source material was CD4+ or CD8+ T cells sorted from blood, sampled in a trial of the OX40 agonist ivuxolimab. The receptors derive from an adult with an advanced solid tumor such as melanoma, head and neck, liver or kidney cancer.

This clone was seen only once. This chain connects TRBV6-1 to TRBJ2-1, with 8 bases fitting TRBD2. The CDR3 length is 15 residues. Per germline, CDR1 MNHNS and CDR2 SASEGT. V lost 10 bases, J lost 8 bases, and 16 bases stayed unmatched. For the CDR3, the DNA is TGTGCCACTAATGAGGGAGCGGGAGTAAGAGATGAGCAGTTCTTC. Translated, it gives CATNEGAGVRDEQFF.

Only a few counts were recorded for this clone. This chain uses TRBV29-1 with TRBJ2-1, with D possibly matching TRBD2 (6 bases). With 4 bases removed from V and 10 bases from J, the gap between germline ends came to 17 bases. Germline loops: CDR1 SQVTM, CDR2 ANQGSEA. This CDR3 has 13 residues. CDR3 in DNA: TGCAGCGTTGGTCTCGGGGGAGCAAGGGAGCAGTTCTTC. This codes for CSVGLGGAREQFF.

This chain joins TRBV5-8 and TRBJ2-7, with unresolved D. Germline loops: CDR1 SGHTS, CDR2 YDEGEE. The CDR3 sequence is 12 residues long. V lost 1 base, J lost 2 bases, and 4 bases lay in between. CDR3 loop: CASSLTTYEQYF. The CDR3 nucleotides are TGTGCCAGCAGCTTGACAACCTACGAGCAGTACTTC.

This clone was found once. This chain connects TRBV6-6 to TRBJ1-1; no definite D call. Germline V gives CDR1 MNHNY, CDR2 SVGAGI (reference sequence). V lost 4 bases and J 1 base, leaving 7 bases between the germline ends. CDR3 length equals 13 residues. CDR3 in amino acids: CASSFTENTEAFF. The CDR3 DNA reads as TGTGCCAGCAGTTTCACAGAGAACACTGAAGCTTTCTTT.

In regard to this clone: The junction departs from the called germline gene at one end, perhaps through a read error. This chain connects TRBV6-1 to TRBJ1-4; 7 bases match TRBD1. CDR3 size: 17 residues. CDR1 is MNHNS and CDR2 is SASEGT in the germline V gene. Here the CDR3 DNA reads TGTGCCATCAGTGAGGGAAGGGGGCGACGATCTAATGAAAAACTGTTTTTT. Its protein product is CAISEGRGRRSNEKLFF.

The V call is TRBV6-6, the J call TRBJ2-1; 9 nucleotides agree with TRBD2. The junction had 4 bases not matched to a gene; V was cut back by 0 bases and J by 7 bases. The length of the CDR3 is 15 residues. Germline V gives CDR1 MNHNY, CDR2 SVGAGI (reference sequence). The CDR3 loop is CASSYSTSGSNEQFF. Written as DNA, the CDR3 is TGTGCCAGCAGTTACTCGACTAGCGGTTCGAATGAGCAGTTCTTC.

The chain uses TRBV7-2 and TRBJ1-3; D may be TRBD1 (6 bases). The CDR3 totals 17 residues. CDR1 and CDR2 from the germline V gene are SGHTA and FQGNSA. The V end was cut by 1 base, the J end by 0 bases, with 13 bases between. The CDR3 coding sequence is TGTGCCAGCAGCTTAGGGCAGGGGCCCTACTCTGGAAACACCATATATTTT. Residues: CASSLGQGPYSGNTIYF.

This clone was observed a few times. The V and J genes are TRBV11-2 and TRBJ2-3, with 10 nucleotides matching TRBD1. Trimming cost V 0 bases and J 4 bases; bases outside gene matches: 4. Germline V gene lookup returns CDR1 SGHAT and CDR2 FQNNGV. This CDR3 is built from 16 residues. The CDR3 loop is CASSLETGGWADTQYF. CDR3 in DNA: TGTGCCAGCAGCTTAGAGACAGGGGGCTGGGCAGATACGCAGTATTTT.

The chain recombines TRBV18 with TRBJ1-5, with D perhaps matching TRBD1 (6 bases). Germline-derived CDR1 and CDR2 are KGHSH and LQKENI. V lost 4 bases, J lost 5 bases, and 15 bases lay in between. The CDR3 has 15 amino acids. CDR3 protein: CASSQGRRGDQPQHF. In DNA form, the CDR3 reads TGTGCCAGCTCACAAGGGCGAAGGGGGGATCAGCCCCAGCATTTT.

Turning to this clone: Other DNA sequences in the sample encode the same CDR3. CDR3 DNA sequence: TGCGCCAGCAGCTTGGCAGGGACCACAGATACGCAGTATTTT. This sequence encodes CASSLAGTTDTQYF. V gene TRBV5-1 combines with J gene TRBJ2-3, with D tentatively TRBD1 or TRBD2 (5 bases each). CDR1 is SGHRS and CDR2 is YFSETQ in the germline V gene. Trimming pared 0 bases from V and 2 bases from J, leaving 7 bases between. The CDR3 loop spans 14 amino acids.

There are a few counts of this clone. The chain has TRBV7-8 and TRBJ1-5; no clear D gene. The V gene's germline CDR1 is SGHVS and CDR2 FQNEAQ. The length of the CDR3 is 13 residues. Trimming removed 4 bases from V and 3 bases from J, with 7 bases in between. Here the CDR3 reads CASSSEVNQPQHF. The CDR3 DNA reads as TGTGCCAGCAGCTCCGAAGTCAATCAGCCCCAGCATTTT.

This sequence joins TRBV2 and TRBJ2-3, with 7 bases matching TRBD2. Germline V gene data show CDR1 as SNHLY and CDR2 as FYNNEI. The CDR3 loop spans 15 amino acids. The V segment lost 3 bases and the J segment 2 bases; nucleotides outside the gene matches: 5. CDR3 protein: CASSEGREPTDTQYF. CDR3 nucleotides: TGTGCCAGCAGTGAGGGGAGGGAACCCACAGATACGCAGTATTTT.

The chain has TRBV25-1 and TRBJ1-2; a weak D match, TRBD1 (6 bases). Germline V gives CDR1 MGHDK, CDR2 SYGVNS. The CDR3 covers 15 residues. V was pared by 3 bases and J by 1 base, with 12 bases between. For the CDR3, the DNA is TGTGCCAGCAGTGACCATGCAGGGGTTAACTATGGCTACACCTTC. Its translation is CASSDHAGVNYGYTF.

This clone was recorded a few times. The chain combines TRBV9 with TRBJ1-1, with unresolved D. V lost 1 base and J 3 bases, leaving 10 bases between the germline ends. Germline CDR1 reads SGDLS; CDR2 reads YYNGEE. The CDR3 extends over 14 amino acids. CDR3 coding DNA: TGTGCCAGCAGCGTACGGGCAGCCCACACTGAAGCTTTCTTT. Translated, it gives CASSVRAAHTEAFF.

This clone has only a few counts. The gene calls are TRBV18 and TRBJ1-3; TRBD1 aligns across 7 bases. This CDR3 has 13 amino acids. CDR1 and CDR2 from the germline V gene are KGHSH and LQKENI. V lost 8 bases to trimming and J lost 4 bases; unmatched junction nucleotides: 5. The CDR3 spells CASKPGQGNTIYF. The CDR3, as DNA: TGTGCCAGCAAACCGGGACAGGGAAACACCATATATTTT.

V usage is TRBV18 and J usage is TRBJ1-1, with no clear D. The CDR3 runs to 15 residues. The V end was cut by 3 bases, the J end by 1 base, with 12 bases between. Germline V lookup: CDR1 KGHSH, CDR2 LQKENI. This CDR3 reads CASSPQGRENTEAFF. DNA of the CDR3: TGTGCCAGCTCACCGCAAGGACGGGAGAACACTGAAGCTTTCTTT.

V gene TRBV5-1 combines with J gene TRBJ1-1, with no clear D. The CDR3 has 16 residues. Trimming stripped 4 bases from V and 2 bases from J, with 18 bases between. Germline CDR1 SGHRS, CDR2 YFSETQ. The CDR3 region is CASSIRPRLDNTEAFF. The CDR3 nucleotides are TGCGCCAGCAGCATCAGACCGCGACTCGATAACACTGAAGCTTTCTTT.

This chain uses TRBV6-5 with TRBJ1-2; TRBD1 matches 10 bases. Germline values: CDR1 MNHEY, CDR2 SVGAGI. The CDR3 extends over 15 amino acids. V trimming: 6 bases; J trimming: 3 bases; junction bases outside the gene matches: 7. The CDR3 region is CASSLRQGADYGYTF. CDR3 nucleotides: TGTGCCAGCAGCCTTCGACAGGGGGCAGACTATGGCTACACCTTC.

The rearrangement joins TRBV28 to TRBJ1-1; TRBD1 matches 8 bases. The germline gives CDR1 MDHEN, CDR2 SYDVKM. CDR3 length: 14 amino acids. V trimming: 6 bases; J trimming: 5 bases; junction bases outside the gene matches: 8. CDR3 residues: CASRIRGRRTEAFF. The CDR3 bases are TGTGCCAGCAGAATCAGGGGGCGGCGGACTGAAGCTTTCTTT.

The chain carries TRBV7-2 and TRBJ1-2; 7 bases are shared with TRBD1. Per the germline V gene, CDR1 is SGHTA and CDR2 is FQGNSA. CDR3 length equals 14 residues. The junction had 5 bases not matched to a gene; V was cut back by 3 bases and J by 4 bases. CDR3 in DNA: TGTGCCAGCAGCTTCAAACGGGACAGCTATGGCTACACCTTC. It yields the protein CASSFKRDSYGYTF.

This chain connects TRBV11-2 to TRBJ2-7, with 10 bases lining up with TRBD2. This CDR3 region has 15 residues. V lost 5 bases, J lost 2 bases, and 6 bases stayed unmatched. Germline CDR1 reads SGHAT; CDR2 reads FQNNGV. The CDR3 sequence is CASSPHSGRAYEQYF. The CDR3 DNA reads as TGTGCCAGCAGCCCCCACAGCGGGAGGGCCTACGAGCAGTACTTC.

Remarks on this clone: In the same sample, other DNA sequences code for this CDR3. The chain uses TRBV19 and TRBJ1-1, with D uncertain. Germline values: CDR1 LNHDA, CDR2 SQIVND (reference sequence). V was shortened by 1 base and J by 4 bases, with 7 bases between the two germline ends. The CDR3 sequence is 13 residues long. The CDR3 bases are TGTGCCAGTAGTATAGGGCTGAGCACTGAAGCTTTCTTT. Translation gives CASSIGLSTEAFF. Filled out from reference TRBV19 and TRBJ1-1, the complete variable domain reads DGGITQSPKYLFRKEGQNVTLSCEQNLNHDAMYWYRQDPGQGLRLIYYSQIVNDFQKGDIAEGYSVSREKKESFPLTVTSAQKNPTAFYLCASSIGLSTEAFFGQGTRLTVV.

V is TRBV6-5 and J is TRBJ2-3; 8 bases are a match to TRBD2. This CDR3 region has 14 residues. Germline CDR1 and CDR2: MNHEY and SVGAGI. J was trimmed by 4 bases and V by 6 bases; bases with no gene match: 6. The CDR3 DNA reads TGTGCCAGCAGCCGGGGGGGGCGGTCAGATACGCAGTATTTT. Encoded protein: CASSRGGRSDTQYF.

J is TRBJ1-1 and V is TRBV7-2; D is undetermined. In germline, CDR1 is SGHTA, CDR2 FQGNSA. CDR3 length: 13 residues. Trimming pared 3 bases from V and 6 bases from J, leaving 11 bases between. Here the CDR3 DNA reads TGTGCCAGCAGCTTCATAGGGAGATCTGAAGCTTTCTTT. This sequence encodes CASSFIGRSEAFF.

This clone was seen a few times. The V gene is TRBV11-2, the J gene TRBJ1-5; the match to TRBD1 covers 8 bases. The CDR3 loop spans 15 amino acids. V shed 5 bases and J 5 bases; nucleotides not matched to a gene: 8. Germline V gene data show CDR1 as SGHAT and CDR2 as FQNNGV. The CDR3 spells CASSPSGTGHQPQHF. The CDR3 coding sequence is TGTGCCAGCAGCCCATCGGGGACAGGTCATCAGCCCCAGCATTTT.

This clone was detected a few times. The V gene is TRBV6-1, the J gene TRBJ1-5; 7 bases fit TRBD1. CDR1 and CDR2 from the germline V gene are MNHNS and SASEGT. The CDR3 runs 15 residues. Trimming at V came to 3 bases and at J to 7 bases, leaving 9 bases not matched to a gene. As DNA, the CDR3 is TGTGCCAGCAGTGACCTCAGGGGGGCGGACCAGCCCCAGCATTTT. The encoded protein is CASSDLRGADQPQHF.

V usage is TRBV30 and J usage is TRBJ1-2; 10 nucleotides align to TRBD1. The CDR3 has 14 amino acids. With 4 bases clipped from V and 7 bases from J, the junction kept 9 bases outside the gene matches. Germline CDR1 and CDR2: GTSNPN and SVGIG (reference sequence). The CDR3 loop reads CAWTYGTGVPGYTF. The DNA of the CDR3 is TGTGCCTGGACTTACGGGACAGGGGTTCCTGGCTACACCTTC.

In DNA, the CDR3 is TGTGCCAGCAGTCTCTTAGCCTACGAGCAGTACTTC. Its translation is CASSLLAYEQYF. The chain couples TRBV6-5 to TRBJ2-7; D unclear. Trimming took off 5 bases at V and 2 bases at J, with 7 bases between the two ends. Germline V gene lookup returns CDR1 MNHEY and CDR2 SVGAGI. CDR3 length: 12 amino acids.